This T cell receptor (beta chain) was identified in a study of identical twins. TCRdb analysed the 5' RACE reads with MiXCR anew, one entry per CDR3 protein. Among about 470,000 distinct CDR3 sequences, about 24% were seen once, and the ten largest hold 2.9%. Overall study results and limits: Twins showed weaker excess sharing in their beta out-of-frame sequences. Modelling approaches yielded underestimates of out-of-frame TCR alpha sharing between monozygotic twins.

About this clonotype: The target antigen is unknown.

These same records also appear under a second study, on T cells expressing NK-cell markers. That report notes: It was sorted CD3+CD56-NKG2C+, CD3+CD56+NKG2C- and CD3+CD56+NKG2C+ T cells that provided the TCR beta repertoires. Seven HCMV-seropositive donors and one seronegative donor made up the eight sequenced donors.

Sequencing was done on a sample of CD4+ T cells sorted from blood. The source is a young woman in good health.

The CDR3 spells CSARDPRTGGDYGYTF. The CDR3 nucleotides read TGCAGTGCTAGAGATCCCCGGACAGGGGGCGACTATGGCTACACCTTC. The chain recombines TRBV20-1 with TRBJ1-2; 11 nucleotides align to TRBD1. Germline values: CDR1 DFQATT, CDR2 SNEGSKA (reference sequence). CDR3 length: 16 amino acids. The V gene end was trimmed by 0 bases and the J gene end by 3 bases; junction bases not matched to a gene: 6.